This T cell receptor (beta chain) was recorded in a study of T-cell reconstitution after alpha-beta-depleted transplantation in children. Library preparation (for TCRbeta) was performed with unique molecular identifiers. TCRdb re-derived calls from the PCR reads in MiXCR, one entry per CDR3 protein. The table includes about 280,000 distinct CDR3 sequences, roughly 11% detected once. V lost 1 base to trimming and J lost 0 bases; unmatched junction nucleotides: 9. Per the germline V gene, CDR1 is LGHDT and CDR2 is YNNKEL (reference sequence). The CDR3 contains 18 residues. This clonotype was counted at least ten times.

The chain recombines TRBV3-1 with TRBJ2-1; TRBD1 matches at 7 bases. The specimen comprised peripheral blood, sampled 180 days after TCRalphabeta/CD19-depleted stem cell transplant. This receptor was identified in a male patient aged 2 to 10 who had a stem cell transplant for chronic granulomatous disease, so the T cells may come from the graft donor. The CDR3 DNA reads as TGTGCCAGCAGCCAAGTTCAGTTGGCAGGGGGCTCCTACAATGAGCAGTTCTTC. The encoded protein is CASSQVQLAGGSYNEQFF.